These 11 T cell receptor beta chains were all obtained from the same sample, sequenced in a study of cytomegalovirus exposure and HLA in healthy donors. 13 Jbeta primers and 60 Vbeta primers were used for the PCR. Here immunoSEQ multiplex PCR was the method, and the copy in TCRdb shows in-frame clones only, minus some. This sample has more than 150,000 clones; roughly 87% occur once, and the top ten carry around 0.21%. What was sequenced was PBMCs. The receptors were sampled from a girl under three years old in good health and CMV-seronegative.

This rearrangement joins TRBV29-1 to TRBJ2-5; 9 bases are a match to TRBD2. Germline assignment: CDR1 SQVTM and CDR2 ANQGSEA. The CDR3 is 14 amino acids. The V gene end was trimmed by 7 bases and the J gene end by 2 bases; junction bases not matched to a gene: 8. The CDR3 nucleotides read TGCAGCGGCCGAAGGGGACTAGCTCAAGAGACCCAGTACTTC. The encoded protein is CSGRRGLAQETQYF.

This clone was seen once. V usage is TRBV6-6 and J usage is TRBJ1-5; D perhaps matches TRBD1 (6 bases). Germline lookup yields CDR1 MNHNY and CDR2 SVGAGI (reference sequence). V was cut by 9 bases and J by 0 bases, with 15 bases left in between. The CDR3 spans 15 residues. CDR3 in amino acids: CASHREATSNQPQHF. The CDR3 DNA reads TGTGCCAGTCACAGGGAAGCCACTAGCAATCAGCCCCAGCATTTT.

The genes are TRBV28 and TRBJ2-7, with D perhaps TRBD2 (5 bases). CDR1 is MDHEN and CDR2 is SYDVKM in the germline V gene. The CDR3 length is 18 residues. Trimming left V 3 bases short and J 3 bases short, with 24 bases between. In nucleotides, the CDR3 is TGTGCCAGCAGTTTTGGTTTTGGTGAGGGTGCGCCCTACTACGAGCAGTACTTC. Amino acids: CASSFGFGEGAPYYEQYF.

The chain employs TRBV21-1 and TRBJ1-2; TRBD1 is the table's D call, not checked against the DNA. TRBV21-1 is classified as a pseudogene. The CDR3 spans 15 residues. The CDR3 loop reads CATSPGQGGHYGYTF. The CDR3 DNA follows: TGTGCCACCTCGCCGGGACAGGGAGGACACTATGGCTACACCTTC.

The gene calls are TRBV11-2 and TRBJ2-5; 10 positions agree with TRBD2. The ends lost 1 base at V and 4 bases at J; junction bases unmatched: 6. This CDR3 spans 16 amino acids. Germline loops: CDR1 SGHAT, CDR2 FQNNGV. The CDR3 reads CASSLVAGGWLETQYF. The CDR3 DNA reads TGTGCCAGCAGCTTAGTAGCGGGAGGTTGGCTAGAGACCCAGTACTTC.

The genes are TRBV27 and TRBJ1-5; D remains unclear. Germline V CDR1 and CDR2: MNHEY, SMNVEV (reference sequence). This CDR3 is built from 13 residues. Trimming removed 3 bases at V and 4 bases at J, with 7 bases between. The CDR3 loop reads CASSFFPNQPQHF. The CDR3 DNA reads TGTGCCAGCAGTTTTTTCCCGAATCAGCCCCAGCATTTT.

The V gene is TRBV13, the J gene TRBJ1-1; D gene ambiguous. The V end was cut by 2 bases, the J end by 1 base, with 23 bases between. Per germline, CDR1 PRHDT and CDR2 FYEKMQ (reference sequence). The CDR3 length is 19 residues. As DNA, the CDR3 is TGTGCCAGCAGCTTAACGATCTATATTGGAGAGGCGGAGAACACTGAAGCTTTCTTT. It codes for CASSLTIYIGEAENTEAFF.

V usage is TRBV2 and J usage is TRBJ2-2; D might be TRBD1 (6 bases). Germline assignment: CDR1 SNHLY and CDR2 FYNNEI. The CDR3 loop spans 18 amino acids. The V end was cut by 2 bases, the J end by 0 bases, with 16 bases between. CDR3 DNA: TGTGCCAGCAGTGAACAGGGGCAGGGAGCCGCGAACACCGGGGAGCTGTTTTTT. Translating it yields CASSEQGQGAANTGELFF.

This CDR3 reads CATSSPAGASPSTDTQYF. In DNA form, the CDR3 reads TGTGCCACCAGCAGTCCAGCGGGGGCGTCCCCTAGCACAGATACGCAGTATTTT. The chain recombines TRBV15 with TRBJ2-3; 8 bases align to TRBD2. Per the germline V gene, CDR1 is LNHNV and CDR2 is YYDKDF (reference sequence). The CDR3 spans 18 residues. V lost 3 bases to trimming and J lost 0 bases; unmatched junction nucleotides: 11. The whole variable domain, filled in from reference TRBV15 and TRBJ2-3, reads DAMVIQNPRYQVTQFGKPVTLSCSQTLNHNVMYWYQQKSSQAPKLLFHYYDKDFNNEADTPDNFQSRRPNTSFCFLDIRSPGLGDTAMYLCATSSPAGASPSTDTQYFGPGTRLTVL.

This rearrangement joins TRBV7-9 to TRBJ2-1; no clear D gene. V was pared by 7 bases and J by 4 bases, with 11 bases between. The CDR3 consists of 13 residues. CDR1 and CDR2 from the germline V gene are SEHNR and FQNEAQ (reference sequence). The CDR3 loop reads CASIPLLYNEQFF. CDR3 DNA sequence: TGTGCCAGCATTCCCTTACTATACAATGAGCAGTTCTTC.

The chain carries TRBV4-1 and TRBJ2-2; 8 nucleotides align to TRBD2. J gave up 1 base and V 0 bases, and 4 bases lay outside the gene matches. Germline CDR1 is MGHRA and CDR2 is YSYEKL. The CDR3 has 17 residues. The CDR3 protein is CASSQDSLAGNTGELFF. The CDR3 nucleotides are TGCGCCAGCAGCCAAGATTCGCTAGCGGGGAACACCGGGGAGCTGTTTTTT.